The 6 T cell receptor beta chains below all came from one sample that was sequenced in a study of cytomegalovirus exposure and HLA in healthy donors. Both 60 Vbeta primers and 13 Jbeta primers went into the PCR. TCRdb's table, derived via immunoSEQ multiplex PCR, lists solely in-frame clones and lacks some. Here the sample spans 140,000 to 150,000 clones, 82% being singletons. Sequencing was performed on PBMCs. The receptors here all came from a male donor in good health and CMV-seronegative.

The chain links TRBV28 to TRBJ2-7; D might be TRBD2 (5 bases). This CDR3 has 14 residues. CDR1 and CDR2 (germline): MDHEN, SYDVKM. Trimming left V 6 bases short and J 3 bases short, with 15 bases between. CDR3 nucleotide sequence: TGTGCCAGCAGCCCGTCCGGGGTGATCTACGAGCAGTACTTC. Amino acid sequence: CASSPSGVIYEQYF.

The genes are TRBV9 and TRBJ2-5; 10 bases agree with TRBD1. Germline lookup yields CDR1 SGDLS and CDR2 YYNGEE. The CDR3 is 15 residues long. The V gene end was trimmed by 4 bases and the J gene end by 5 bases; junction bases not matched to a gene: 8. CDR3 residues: CASSQGGGQGETQYF. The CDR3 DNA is TGTGCCAGCAGCCAGGGGGGGGGACAGGGGGAGACCCAGTACTTC.

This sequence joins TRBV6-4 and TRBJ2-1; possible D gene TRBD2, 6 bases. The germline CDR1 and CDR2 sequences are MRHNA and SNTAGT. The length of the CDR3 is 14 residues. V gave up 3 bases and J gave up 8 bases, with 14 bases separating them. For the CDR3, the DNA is TGTGCCAGCAGTGAAGAGGGAGGCGGCCATGAGCAGTTCTTC. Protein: CASSEEGGGHEQFF.

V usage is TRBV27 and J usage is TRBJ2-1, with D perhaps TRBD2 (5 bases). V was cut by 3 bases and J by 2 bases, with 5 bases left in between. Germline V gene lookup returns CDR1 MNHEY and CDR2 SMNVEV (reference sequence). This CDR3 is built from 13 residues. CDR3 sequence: CASSFGTYNEQFF. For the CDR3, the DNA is TGTGCCAGCAGTTTCGGGACCTACAATGAGCAGTTCTTC.

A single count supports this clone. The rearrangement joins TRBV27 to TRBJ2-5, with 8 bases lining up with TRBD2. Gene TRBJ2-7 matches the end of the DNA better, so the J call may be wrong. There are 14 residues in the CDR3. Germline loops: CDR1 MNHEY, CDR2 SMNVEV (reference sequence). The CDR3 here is CASNQWAGGNEQYF. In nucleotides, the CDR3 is TGTGCCAGCAATCAATGGGCGGGAGGTAACGAGCAGTACTTC.

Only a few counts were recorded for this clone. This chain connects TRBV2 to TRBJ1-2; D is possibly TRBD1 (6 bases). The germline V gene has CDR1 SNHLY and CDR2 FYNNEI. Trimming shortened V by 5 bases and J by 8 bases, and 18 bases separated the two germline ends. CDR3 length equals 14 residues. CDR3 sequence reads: CASSFMTGNSGYTF. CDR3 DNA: TGTGCCAGCAGTTTTATGACAGGTAACAGCGGCTACACCTTC.